Listed here is a single T cell receptor beta chain. This clonotype occurred many times. The antigen it recognizes is unknown. The input lacks base qualities; no much larger clone sits a single base away. Reading the germline V gene gives CDR1 LGHNA and CDR2 YSLEER. The CDR3, from cysteine to phenylalanine, totals 15 residues. Only the CDR3 DNA stays, 45 bases, in frame from base 1. The V end loses 1 base and the J end loses 0 bases, and a stretch of 8 bases separates them. The data belong to a study of response to subunit inactivated influenza vaccine (dated by TCRdb to 2016 to 2019). Describing the broader study: Deep quantitative profiling of the T cell receptor repertoire was used in the study to follow responses to a trivalent subunit inactivated influenza vaccine. What the research found in general, with its limitations: According to the authors, only a limited number of new T cells may be recruited by each seasonal influenza vaccination.

The receptor library was made with RT-PCR. Sequencing relied on an Illumina HiSeq 2500. In-frame beta chains were kept once TCRdb had trimmed the public reads at Q25 with fastp and called clones with MiXCR. Each CDR3 protein appears once, grouped with its most common genes and DNA. This sample lists over 650,000 distinct CDR3 sequences; 15% to 20% were detected once. Roughly a tenth of the sample belongs to the ten largest clones. This TCR was recovered from a man aged 45-60 years who received an inactivated influenza vaccine. Donor details come from another sample of the same person, matched by shared clones. The rearrangement combines TRBV4-3 with TRBJ2-3; the D gene may be TRBD1 or TRBD2, since each aligns over 5 bases. The specimen comprised PBMCs from blood, sampled 5 days after vaccination. The nucleotide sequence reads TGCGCCAGCAGCCAAGGAGGGGCTAGCACAGATACGCAGTATTTT. It is translated as CASSQGGASTDTQYF.